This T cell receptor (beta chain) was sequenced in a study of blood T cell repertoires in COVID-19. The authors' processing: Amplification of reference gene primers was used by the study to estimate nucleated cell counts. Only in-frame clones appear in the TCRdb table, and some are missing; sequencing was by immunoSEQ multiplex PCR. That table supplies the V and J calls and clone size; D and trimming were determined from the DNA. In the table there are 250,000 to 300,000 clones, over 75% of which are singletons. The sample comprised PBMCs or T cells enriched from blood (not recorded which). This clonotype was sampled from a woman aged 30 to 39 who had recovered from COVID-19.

Written as DNA, the CDR3 is TGCGCCAGCAGCTTGGTAGCGGCTAACTATGGCTACACCTTC. Translated: CASSLVAANYGYTF. The chain carries TRBV5-1 and TRBJ1-2, with D unclear. Germline CDR1 and CDR2: SGHRS and YFSETQ. V lost 0 bases and J 0 bases, leaving 6 bases between the germline ends. The CDR3 sequence is 14 residues long.